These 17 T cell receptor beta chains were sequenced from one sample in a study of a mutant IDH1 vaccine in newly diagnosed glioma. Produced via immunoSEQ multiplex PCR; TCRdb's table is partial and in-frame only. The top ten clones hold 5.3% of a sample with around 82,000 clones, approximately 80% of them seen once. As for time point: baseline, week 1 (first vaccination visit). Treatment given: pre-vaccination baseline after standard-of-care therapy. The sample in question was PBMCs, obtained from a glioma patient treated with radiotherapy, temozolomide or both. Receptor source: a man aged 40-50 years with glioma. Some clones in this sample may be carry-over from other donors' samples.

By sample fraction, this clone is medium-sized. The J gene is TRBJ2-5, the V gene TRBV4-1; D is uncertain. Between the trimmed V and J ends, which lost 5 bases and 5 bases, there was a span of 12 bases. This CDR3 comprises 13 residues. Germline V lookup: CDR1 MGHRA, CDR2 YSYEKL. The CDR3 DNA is TGCGCCAGCAGCGGGCTTCAGAAGGAGACCCAGTACTTC. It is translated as CASSGLQKETQYF.

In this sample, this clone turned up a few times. CDR3 sequence: CASSRGQAITEAFF. DNA of the CDR3: TGTGCCAGCAGTAGGGGACAGGCGATCACTGAAGCTTTCTTT. This sequence joins TRBV6-5 and TRBJ1-1, with TRBD1 matching over 8 bases. Unmatched junction bases numbered 6, after V lost 5 bases and J lost 4 bases. CDR1 is MNHEY and CDR2 is SVGAGI in the germline V gene. The CDR3 is 14 residues long.

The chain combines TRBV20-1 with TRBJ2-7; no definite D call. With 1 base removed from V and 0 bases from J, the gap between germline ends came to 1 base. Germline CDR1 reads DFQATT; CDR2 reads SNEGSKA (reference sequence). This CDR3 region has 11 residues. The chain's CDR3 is CSARASYEQYF. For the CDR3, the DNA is TGCAGTGCTAGAGCCTCCTACGAGCAGTACTTC.

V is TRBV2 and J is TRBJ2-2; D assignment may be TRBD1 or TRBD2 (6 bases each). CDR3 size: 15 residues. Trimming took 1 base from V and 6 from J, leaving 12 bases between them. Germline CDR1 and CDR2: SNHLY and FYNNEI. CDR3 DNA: TGTGCCAGCAGTGAAGGGGGGGCCCTCCCCGGGGAGCTGTTTTTT. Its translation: CASSEGGALPGELFF.

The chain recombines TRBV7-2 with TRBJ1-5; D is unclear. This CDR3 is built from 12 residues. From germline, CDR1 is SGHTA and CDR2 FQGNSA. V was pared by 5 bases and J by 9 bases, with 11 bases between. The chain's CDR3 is CASSQLGRPQHF. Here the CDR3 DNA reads TGTGCCAGCAGCCAACTAGGGCGGCCCCAGCATTTT.

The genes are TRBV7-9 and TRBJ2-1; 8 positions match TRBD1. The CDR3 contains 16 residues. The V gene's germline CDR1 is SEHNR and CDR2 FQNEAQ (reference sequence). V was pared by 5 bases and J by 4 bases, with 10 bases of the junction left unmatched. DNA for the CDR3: TGTGCCAGCAGCCAACAGGGGGAGCGTCTGTACAATGAGCAGTTCTTC. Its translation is CASSQQGERLYNEQFF.

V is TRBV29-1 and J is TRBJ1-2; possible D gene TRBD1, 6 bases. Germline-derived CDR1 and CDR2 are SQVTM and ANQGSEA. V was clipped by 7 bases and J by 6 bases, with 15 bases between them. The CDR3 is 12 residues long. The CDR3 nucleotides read TGCAGCGGATGGCTTCCAGGGGATGGCTACACCTTC. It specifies CSGWLPGDGYTF. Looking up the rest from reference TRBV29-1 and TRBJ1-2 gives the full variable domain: SAVISQKPSRDICQRGTSLTIQCQVDSQVTMMFWYRQQPGQSLTLIATANQGSEATYESGFVIDKFPISRPNLTFSTLTVSNMSPEDSSIYLCSGWLPGDGYTFGSGTRLTVV.

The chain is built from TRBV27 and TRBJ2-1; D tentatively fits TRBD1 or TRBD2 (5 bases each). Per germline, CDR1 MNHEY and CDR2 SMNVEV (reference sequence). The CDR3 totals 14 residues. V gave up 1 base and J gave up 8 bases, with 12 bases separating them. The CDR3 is CASSLLSGRDEQFF. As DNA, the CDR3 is TGTGCCAGCAGTTTATTGTCAGGGCGGGATGAGCAGTTCTTC.

In DNA, the CDR3 is TGTGCCAGCAGTGAACAGCCTAACTCCTACGAGCAGTACTTC. Amino acids: CASSEQPNSYEQYF. The gene calls are TRBV2 and TRBJ2-7, with D unresolved. V lost 2 bases to trimming and J lost 0 bases, with 8 bases between them. CDR3 length: 14 residues. The germline V gene has CDR1 SNHLY and CDR2 FYNNEI.

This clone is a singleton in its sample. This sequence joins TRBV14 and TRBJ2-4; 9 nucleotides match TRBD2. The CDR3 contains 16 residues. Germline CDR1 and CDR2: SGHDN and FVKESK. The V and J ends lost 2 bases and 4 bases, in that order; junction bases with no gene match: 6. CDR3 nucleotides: TGTGCCAGCAGCCAACTAGCGGGGCTCCCGAAAAACATTCAGTACTTC. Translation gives CASSQLAGLPKNIQYF.

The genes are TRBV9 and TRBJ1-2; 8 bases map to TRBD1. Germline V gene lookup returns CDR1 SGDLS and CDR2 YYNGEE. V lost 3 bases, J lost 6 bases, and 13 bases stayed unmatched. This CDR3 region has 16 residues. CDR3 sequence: CASSGPDRGLKNGYTF. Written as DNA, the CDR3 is TGTGCCAGCAGCGGCCCAGACAGGGGTCTGAAGAATGGCTACACCTTC.

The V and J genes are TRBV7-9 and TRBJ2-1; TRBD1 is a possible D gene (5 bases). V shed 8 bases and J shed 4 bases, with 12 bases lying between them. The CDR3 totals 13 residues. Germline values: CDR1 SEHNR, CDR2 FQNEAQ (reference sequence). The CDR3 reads CASQGAEYNEQFF. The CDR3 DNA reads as TGTGCCAGCCAGGGTGCCGAATACAATGAGCAGTTCTTC.

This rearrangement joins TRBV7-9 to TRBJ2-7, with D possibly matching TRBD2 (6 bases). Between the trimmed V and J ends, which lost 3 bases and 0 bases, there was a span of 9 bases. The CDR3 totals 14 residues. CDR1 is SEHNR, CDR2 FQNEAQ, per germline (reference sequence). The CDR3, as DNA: TGTGCCAGCAGCTTTGGGGGGAACTCCTACGAGCAGTACTTC. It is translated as CASSFGGNSYEQYF.

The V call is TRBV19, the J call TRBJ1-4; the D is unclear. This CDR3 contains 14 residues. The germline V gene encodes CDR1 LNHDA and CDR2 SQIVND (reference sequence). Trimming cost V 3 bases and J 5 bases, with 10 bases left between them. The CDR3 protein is CASSIWGSNEKLFF. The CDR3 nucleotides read TGTGCCAGTAGTATCTGGGGATCCAATGAAAAACTGTTTTTT.

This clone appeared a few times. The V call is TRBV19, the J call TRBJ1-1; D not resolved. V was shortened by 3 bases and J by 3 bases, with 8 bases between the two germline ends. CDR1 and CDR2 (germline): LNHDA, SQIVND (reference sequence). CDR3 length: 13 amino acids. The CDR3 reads CASSMGVYTEAFF. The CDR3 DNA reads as TGTGCCAGTAGTATGGGAGTCTACACTGAAGCTTTCTTT.

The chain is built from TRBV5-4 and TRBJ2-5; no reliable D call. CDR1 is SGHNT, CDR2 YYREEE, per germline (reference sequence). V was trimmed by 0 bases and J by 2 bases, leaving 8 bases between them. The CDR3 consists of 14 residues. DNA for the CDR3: TGTGCCAGCAGCTTGGAGGCAGAACAAGAGACCCAGTACTTC. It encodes CASSLEAEQETQYF.

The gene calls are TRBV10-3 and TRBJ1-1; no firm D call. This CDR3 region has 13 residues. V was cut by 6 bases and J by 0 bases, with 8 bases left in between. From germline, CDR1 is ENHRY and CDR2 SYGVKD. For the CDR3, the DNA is TGTGCCATCAGCTGGGAGGTGAACACTGAAGCTTTCTTT. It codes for CAISWEVNTEAFF.